The 8 T cell receptor beta chains below come from one sample, sequenced in a study of radiotherapy plus CTLA-4 blockade in lung cancer. Repertoires were generated with immunoSEQ multiplex PCR, while TCRdb's copy carries only in-frame clones and drops some. The table has 75,000 to 80,000 clones, around 86% seen once. Sequenced material: peripheral blood, taken from a patient treated with radiotherapy plus ipilimumab. The receptors were gathered from a human donor with non-small cell lung cancer who had stable disease on radiotherapy plus ipilimumab.

The CDR3 nucleotides are TGTGCCAGCAAGAGCCACCGGAGTACACAAAGTCGGGCCAACGTCCTGACTTTC. This sequence encodes CASKSHRSTQSRANVLTF. This rearrangement joins TRBV5-2 to TRBJ2-6; TRBD2 is taken as the D call from the table, unchecked against the DNA. TRBV5-2 is listed as a pseudogene. The CDR3 length is 18 residues.

The CDR3 DNA sequence: TGTGCCAGCAGCTTTCGGACTAGCGGTGAGCAGTACTTC. Translating gives CASSFRTSGEQYF. The rearrangement uses TRBV9 and TRBJ2-7, with 10 bases matching TRBD2. Germline values: CDR1 SGDLS, CDR2 YYNGEE. CDR3 length equals 13 residues. V shed 4 bases and J 7 bases; nucleotides not matched to a gene: 5.

The chain is built from TRBV28 and TRBJ1-2; 8 nucleotides match TRBD1. With 6 bases clipped from V and 1 base from J, the junction kept 4 bases outside the gene matches. Looked up from germline, CDR1 is MDHEN and CDR2 is SYDVKM. The CDR3 length is 14 residues. Here the CDR3 DNA reads TGTGCCAGCAGATATGACAGGGGTAACTATGGCTACACCTTC. This encodes CASRYDRGNYGYTF.

This sequence joins TRBV5-1 and TRBJ2-1; maybe TRBD1 (5 bases). V was trimmed by 0 bases and J by 4 bases, leaving 14 bases between them. Germline CDR1 is SGHRS and CDR2 is YFSETQ. This CDR3 has 16 residues. In DNA, the CDR3 is TGCGCCAGCAGCTTGGGACAGAGCGTGGGGTACAATGAGCAGTTCTTC. Translated, it gives CASSLGQSVGYNEQFF. Based on the CDR3 plus reference TRBV5-1 and TRBJ2-1, the full variable domain is KAGVTQTPRYLIKTRGQQVTLSCSPISGHRSVSWYQQTPGQGLQFLFEYFSETQRNKGNFPGRFSGRQFSNSRSEMNVSTLELGDSALYLCASSLGQSVGYNEQFFGPGTRLTVL.

The chain employs TRBV7-3 and TRBJ2-3; D unclear. The CDR3 is 14 amino acids. The ends were cut back, 0 bases at V and 4 bases at J, with 8 bases in the middle. Germline-derived CDR1 and CDR2 are SGHTA and FQGTGA. The CDR3 here is CASSLTGGADTQYF. Written as DNA, the CDR3 is TGTGCCAGCAGCTTAACGGGCGGAGCAGATACGCAGTATTTT.

V is TRBV7-2 and J is TRBJ1-1, with TRBD1 matching 7 bases. The trim removed 5 bases at V and 2 bases at J, leaving 5 bases unmatched. The CDR3 runs 14 residues. Germline lookup yields CDR1 SGHTA and CDR2 FQGNSA. The CDR3 bases are TGTGCCAGCAGCATAGAGGGGGCCAACACTGAAGCTTTCTTT. As protein: CASSIEGANTEAFF.

The chain is built from TRBV14 and TRBJ2-1; 8 nucleotides align to TRBD2. Germline values: CDR1 SGHDN, CDR2 FVKESK. The CDR3 is 15 residues long. J lost 4 bases, V lost 4 bases, and 6 bases had no gene match. The CDR3 nucleotides are TGTGCCAGCAGCCTAACTAGCGGCCGGTACAATGAGCAGTTCTTC. Its translation is CASSLTSGRYNEQFF.

CDR3: CAWSVSSYEQYF. The CDR3 bases are TGTGCCTGGAGTGTAAGCTCCTACGAGCAGTACTTC. The chain couples TRBV30 to TRBJ2-7, with D unclear. CDR3 size: 12 residues. Trimming pared 0 bases from V and 0 bases from J, leaving 3 bases between. The V gene's germline CDR1 is GTSNPN and CDR2 SVGIG (reference sequence).